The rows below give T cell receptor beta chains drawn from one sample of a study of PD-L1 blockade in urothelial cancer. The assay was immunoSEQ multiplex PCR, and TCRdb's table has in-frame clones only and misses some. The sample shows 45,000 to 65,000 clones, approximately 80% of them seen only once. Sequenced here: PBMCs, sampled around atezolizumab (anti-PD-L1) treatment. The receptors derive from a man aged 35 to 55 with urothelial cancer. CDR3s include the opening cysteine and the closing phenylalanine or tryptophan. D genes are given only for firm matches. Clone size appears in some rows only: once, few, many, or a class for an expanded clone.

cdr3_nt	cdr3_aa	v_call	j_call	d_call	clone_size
TGCGCCAGCAGCTCCGCCCAGGGGGGTGAAGCTTTCTTT	CASSSAQGGEAFF	TRBV5-1	TRBJ1-1	TRBD1	few
TGTGCCACCAGCAGAGGGGGGCAGGGGGCAGATACGCAGTATTTT	CATSRGGQGADTQYF	TRBV15	TRBJ2-3	TRBD1	once
TGTGCCAGCAGCCCCCTCCGCCTAGCGGGACTCGAGACCCAGTACTTC	CASSPLRLAGLETQYF	TRBV7-8	TRBJ2-5	TRBD2	-
TGTGCCATCAGTGAAGTATCTAGCGGGAGCTCCTACGAGCAGTACTTC	CAISEVSSGSSYEQYF	TRBV10-3	TRBJ2-7	TRBD2	-
TGTGCCAGCAGCGTAGACATGGGGCCTGAAAAACTGTTTTTT	CASSVDMGPEKLFF	TRBV9	TRBJ1-4	-	once
TGTGCCAGCAGCTCAGGCTTCGGGGTAAGCAATCAGCCCCAGCATTTT	CASSSGFGVSNQPQHF	TRBV5-6	TRBJ1-5	-	once
TGCGCCAGCAGCCGAGGGGCAGGGACAGGGGGAGGAGAGACCCAGTACTTC	CASSRGAGTGGGETQYF	TRBV5-1	TRBJ2-5	TRBD1	-
TGTGCCAGCAGCTTAGGATACAGGGGGCGAACAGATACGCAGTATTTT	CASSLGYRGRTDTQYF	TRBV13	TRBJ2-3	TRBD1	-
TGTGCCAGCAGCTTCGGGGGGGGAAGCTCCTACAATGAGCAGTTCTTC	CASSFGGGSSYNEQFF	TRBV5-6	TRBJ2-1	TRBD2	once
TGTGCCAGCAAAGTACGTCCCAGCGGGAGTCTTTCAGAGGCCCAGTACTTC	CASKVRPSGSLSEAQYF	TRBV5-4	TRBJ2-5	TRBD2	-
TGTGCCGCCGGCGGCTCGAGCTCCTACGAGCAGTACTTC	CAAGGSSSYEQYF	TRBV10-3	TRBJ2-7	-	few
TGTGCCAGCAGTCCGGGACAGGAAGCAGCCAGAAAGACCCAGTACTTC	CASSPGQEAARKTQYF	TRBV2	TRBJ2-5	TRBD1	-
TGCAGTGCTCCCCGGACTGAAGCTTTCTTT	CSAPRTEAFF	TRBV20-1	TRBJ1-1	-	-
TGTGCCAGCAGCTTAGAAGGGACTAGCGGGAGATACTACAATGAGCAGTTCTTC	CASSLEGTSGRYYNEQFF	TRBV7-2	TRBJ2-1	TRBD2	-
TGTGCCAGCAGTTCGAGGGACATTTCTGGAAACACCATATATTTT	CASSSRDISGNTIYF	TRBV28	TRBJ1-3	-	few
TGCGCCAGCAGCCAAGACCCTACCCCAGGCGAGCAGTACTTC	CASSQDPTPGEQYF	TRBV4-1	TRBJ2-7	-	-
TGTGCCATCAGTGAGTCGGAAGCGGGAGCGTACGAGCAGTACTTC	CAISESEAGAYEQYF	TRBV10-3	TRBJ2-7	TRBD2	-
TGTGCCAGCAATATGGACAGCACGACTAACTATGGCTACACCTTC	CASNMDSTTNYGYTF	TRBV9	TRBJ1-2	-	few
TGTGCTTGCCCCTCTCCAGGGGCTTACGAGCAGTACTTC	CACPSPGAYEQYF	TRBV30	TRBJ2-7	-	-
TGCGCCTGCGAGCGGTTCCCAGATACGCAGTATTTT	CACERFPDTQYF	TRBV23-1	TRBJ2-3	-	-
TGTGCCAGCAGCTTTTCCTGGCAGAACACCGGGGAGCTGTTTTTT	CASSFSWQNTGELFF	TRBV5-5	TRBJ2-2	-	-
TGCGCCAGCAGCGACCCCGGGACTTCTAACACCGGGGAGCTGTTTTTT	CASSDPGTSNTGELFF	TRBV5-1	TRBJ2-2	-	-
TGTGCCTGGAACTCTGGTACTAGCGGGGGTTACGAGCAGTACTTC	CAWNSGTSGGYEQYF	TRBV30	TRBJ2-7	TRBD2	-
TGTGCCAGTAGTATGGTGGGGGCGGGCACCGGGGAGCTGTTTTTT	CASSMVGAGTGELFF	TRBV19	TRBJ2-2	-	-
TGCGCCTCCGGGACATTAAACACCGGGGAGCTGTTTTTT	CASGTLNTGELFF	TRBV5-1	TRBJ2-2	-	-
TGTGCCAGTAGTGTAGCGGGAGGGTCTGAGTACGTGCCGACTAATGAGCAGTTCTTC	CASSVAGGSEYVPTNEQFF	TRBV19	TRBJ2-1	TRBD2	-
TGCGCCAGCAGCTTGAGGGTGTTTGGGGCCCGGGAGACCCAGTACTTC	CASSLRVFGARETQYF	TRBV5-1	TRBJ2-5	-	-
TGCGCCAGCAGCTTGACCCCCAACAGGTTCCAAGAGACCCAGTACTTC	CASSLTPNRFQETQYF	TRBV5-1	TRBJ2-5	-	-
TGTGCCAGCAGTTTATCCTCCCCAGTTAACACTGAAGCTTTCTTT	CASSLSSPVNTEAFF	TRBV28	TRBJ1-1	-	-
TGCGCCAGCAGCAAGGGTGGTCTAGGGGCGACAGATACGCAGTATTTT	CASSKGGLGATDTQYF	TRBV5-1	TRBJ2-3	-	-
TGTGCCTGGGCCCGAGGGGGCTCGGTGAACCAGCCCCAGCATTTT	CAWARGGSVNQPQHF	TRBV30	TRBJ1-5	TRBD1	-
TGTGCCAGTAGTCGAAGTTCGGGGTCCGTGGAGCAGTACTTC	CASSRSSGSVEQYF	TRBV19	TRBJ2-7	-	once
TGTGCCAGCAGCTTAGGTGAGGAGACCCAGTACTTC	CASSLGEETQYF	TRBV11-1	TRBJ2-5	-	-
TGTGCCAGCAGCTTTAGGACAGGGGGATTCTATGGCTACACCTTC	CASSFRTGGFYGYTF	TRBV28	TRBJ1-2	TRBD1	-
TGTGCCAGCAGCCAACGGGTTACCGATCAGCCCCAGCATTTT	CASSQRVTDQPQHF	TRBV16	TRBJ1-5	-	-
TGCAGCGTCATATTTAGTCCTCCGTGGCAGTTCTTC	CSVIFSPPWQFF	TRBV29-1	TRBJ2-1	-	-
TGTGCCAGCACCTCGGACAGGGCCTCGAGATATCAGCCCCAGCATTTT	CASTSDRASRYQPQHF	TRBV28	TRBJ1-5	TRBD1	-
TGTGCCAGCAGTTCGTTAATCGGCGGCTCCTACAATGAGCAGTTCTTC	CASSSLIGGSYNEQFF	TRBV27	TRBJ2-1	-	-
TGTGCCTGGAGTGTTGCGGGGCTTGGAGGCTACACCTTC	CAWSVAGLGGYTF	TRBV30	TRBJ1-2	-	-
TGCGCCTGGAGTCGGCCCCGGGTAGCGGATACCTACGAGCAGTACTTC	CAWSRPRVADTYEQYF	TRBV30	TRBJ2-7	-	once
TGTGCCAGTAGTATGGAGGGATTGGGGGGATCCGAGCAGTACTTC	CASSMEGLGGSEQYF	TRBV19	TRBJ2-7	-	-
TGTGCCAGCAGCGCCCATCCCGGGGGGATACTGTTTTTT	CASSAHPGGILFF	TRBV9	TRBJ1-4	-	-
TGTGCCAGCAGCCGCGTCGGGGAGACCCAGTACTTC	CASSRVGETQYF	TRBV27	TRBJ2-5	-	-
TGTGCCAGCAGCGCACGGGATTTCGGGTCCTACGAGCAGTACTTC	CASSARDFGSYEQYF	TRBV7-2	TRBJ2-7	-	-
TGCGCCAGCAGCTTACAAGCGGGAGGGCCGGAGACCCAGTACTTC	CASSLQAGGPETQYF	TRBV5-1	TRBJ2-5	TRBD2	-